Sequencing of this TCR beta chain was carried out in a study of metastatic and nonmetastatic thyroid tumors. On the study more broadly: Patients with malignant and benign thyroid disease provided blood and tumor or nodule tissue, whose repertoires were compared.

This CDR3 has 12 amino acids. Trimming pared 1 base from V and 6 bases from J, leaving 7 bases between. Germline V CDR1 and CDR2: SGHNT, YENEEA. To note about this clone: What it binds is unknown.

Findings and caveats of the study: Reportedly, malignant thyroid tumors had significantly higher TCR beta diversity than benign nodules, in blood and tumor.

Thyroid surgery had not been preceded by any treatment in any patient. TCRdb re-clonotyped the PCR reads via MiXCR. The table has 30,000 to 35,000 clones, around 33% seen once. The chain links TRBV11-3 to TRBJ2-7, with D unresolved. This TCR was recovered from a female donor with papillary thyroid cancer or a benign thyroid nodule (not recorded which). Some clones in this sample may be carry-over from other donors' samples. The sample taken for sequencing was tumor tissue. CDR3 sequence: CASSLVPVEQYF. DNA of the CDR3: TGTGCCAGCAGCTTAGTTCCGGTCGAGCAGTACTTC.